This TCR beta chain was sequenced during a study of T cell responses to AZD1222 COVID-19 vaccine. Concerning this clone itself: Antigen specificity is unknown.

Notes on the study in general: Close to half of spike-specific TCRs reportedly recognize unmutated variant regions.

CDR3 length: 19 residues. V shed 5 bases and J 2 bases; nucleotides not matched to a gene: 18. Per germline, CDR1 MDHEN and CDR2 SYDVKM. Sequencing was performed with immunoSEQ multiplex PCR; in TCRdb, only in-frame clones are kept and a portion is missing. Here the sample spans just over 150,000 clones, around 87% being singletons. This sequence joins TRBV28 and TRBJ2-3, with 8 nucleotides matching TRBD1. This sample comprised peripheral blood, obtained 28 days after the second AZD1222 dose. The clonotype was recovered from an adult who received the AZD1222 COVID-19 vaccine. CDR3 region: CASSGGQVFVLLATDTQYF. CDR3 bases: TGTGCCAGCAGTGGGGGACAGGTCTTTGTTCTACTGGCCACAGATACGCAGTATTTT.